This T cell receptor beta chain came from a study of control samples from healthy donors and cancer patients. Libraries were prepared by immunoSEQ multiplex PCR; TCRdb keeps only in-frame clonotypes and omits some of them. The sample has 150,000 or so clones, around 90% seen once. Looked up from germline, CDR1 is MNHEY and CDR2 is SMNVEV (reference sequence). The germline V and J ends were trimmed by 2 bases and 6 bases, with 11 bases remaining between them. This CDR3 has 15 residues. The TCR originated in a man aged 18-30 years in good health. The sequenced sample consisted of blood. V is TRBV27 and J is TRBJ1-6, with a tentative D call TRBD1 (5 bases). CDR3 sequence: CASSLGPGGNSPLHF. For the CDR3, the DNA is TGTGCCAGCAGTTTAGGCCCTGGGGGTAATTCACCCCTCCACTTT.